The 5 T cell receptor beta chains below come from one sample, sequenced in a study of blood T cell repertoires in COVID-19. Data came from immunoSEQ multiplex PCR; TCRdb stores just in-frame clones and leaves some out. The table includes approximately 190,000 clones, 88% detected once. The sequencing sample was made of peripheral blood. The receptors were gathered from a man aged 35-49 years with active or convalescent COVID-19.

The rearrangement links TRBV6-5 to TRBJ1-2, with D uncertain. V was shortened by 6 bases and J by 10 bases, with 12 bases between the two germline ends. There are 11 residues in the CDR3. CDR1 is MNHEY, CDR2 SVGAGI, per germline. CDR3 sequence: CASRVDKIYTF. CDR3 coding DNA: TGTGCCAGCAGGGTTGACAAGATCTACACCTTC.

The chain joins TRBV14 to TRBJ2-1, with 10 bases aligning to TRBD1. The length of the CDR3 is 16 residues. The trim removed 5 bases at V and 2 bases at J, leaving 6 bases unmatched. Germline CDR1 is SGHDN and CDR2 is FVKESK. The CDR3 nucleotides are TGTGCCAGCAGCACCGGACAGGGGGGCGCCTACAATGAGCAGTTCTTC. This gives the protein CASSTGQGGAYNEQFF.

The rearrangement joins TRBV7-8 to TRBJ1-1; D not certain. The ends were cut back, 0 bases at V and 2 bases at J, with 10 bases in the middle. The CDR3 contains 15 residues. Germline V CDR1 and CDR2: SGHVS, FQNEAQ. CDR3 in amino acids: CASSLAEGFNTEAFF. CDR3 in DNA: TGTGCCAGCAGCTTAGCCGAGGGTTTTAACACTGAAGCTTTCTTT.

Here the CDR3 reads CASSSDRGQPQHF. For the CDR3, the DNA is TGTGCCAGCAGCTCCGACAGGGGTCAGCCCCAGCATTTT. The J gene is TRBJ1-5, the V gene TRBV7-8, with TRBD1 identical over 8 bases. The J segment lost 6 bases and the V segment lost 4 bases, leaving 2 bases of the junction unmatched. CDR1 and CDR2 from the germline V gene are SGHVS and FQNEAQ. The CDR3 length is 13 residues.

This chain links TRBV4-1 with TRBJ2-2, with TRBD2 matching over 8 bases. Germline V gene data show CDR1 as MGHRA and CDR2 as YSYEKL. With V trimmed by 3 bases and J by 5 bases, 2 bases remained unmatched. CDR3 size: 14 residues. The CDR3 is CASSQPGGTGELFF. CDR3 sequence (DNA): TGCGCCAGCAGCCAGCCGGGGGGGACCGGGGAGCTGTTTTTT.